Shown below are 8 T cell receptor beta chains from a single sample sequenced in a study of CD8 T cells in Susac syndrome. RNA in amounts of roughly 0.5 to 1 ug was reverse transcribed with random hexamers. TCRdb passed the immunoSEQ multiplex PCR reads through MiXCR, listing each CDR3 protein once. The data contain roughly 220,000 distinct CDR3 sequences, 94% of them seen just once; the ten biggest clones take up around 0.15%. The sample taken for sequencing was CD4+ T cells from PBMCs. The source of these receptors is a human donor with Susac syndrome.

The CDR3 loop is CASRTGTRQGTQYF. CDR3 nucleotide sequence: TGTGCCAGCAGAACCGGGACTCGCCAAGGGACGCAGTATTTT. The rearrangement uses TRBV3-1 and TRBJ2-3; TRBD2 is a possible D gene (6 bases). V was trimmed by 6 bases and J by 9 bases, leaving 19 bases between them. Per germline, CDR1 LGHDT and CDR2 YNNKEL (reference sequence). This CDR3 contains 14 residues.

The CDR3 protein is CASSPSPRGLAYGYTF. CDR3 DNA: TGTGCCAGCAGCCCGAGCCCCAGGGGGCTTGCCTATGGCTACACCTTC. This chain connects TRBV11-2 to TRBJ1-2; 8 positions match TRBD1. V lost 5 bases and J lost 4; bases outside the gene matches: 12. Looked up from germline, CDR1 is SGHAT and CDR2 is FQNNGV. The CDR3 is 16 amino acids.

V is TRBV3-1 and J is TRBJ1-5; D gene ambiguous. Germline assignment: CDR1 LGHDT and CDR2 YNNKEL (reference sequence). V was shortened by 1 base and J by 7 bases, with 5 bases between the two germline ends. The CDR3 extends over 12 amino acids. CDR3 bases: TGTGCCAGCAGCCAAGGGGTCCAGCCCCAGCATTTT. Residues: CASSQGVQPQHF.

The chain links TRBV5-6 to TRBJ1-3; no clear D gene. V lost 4 bases and J 0 bases, leaving 8 bases between the germline ends. CDR3 length equals 14 residues. Germline assignment: CDR1 SGHDT and CDR2 YYEEEE. CDR3: CASSPPRSGNTIYF. The CDR3 coding sequence is TGTGCCAGCAGCCCCCCCCGCTCTGGAAACACCATATATTTT.

V is TRBV24-1 and J is TRBJ1-1; TRBD1 might be the D (5 bases). This CDR3 has 13 amino acids. CDR1 is KGHDR, CDR2 SFDVKD, per germline. V was pared by 7 bases and J by 1 base, with 9 bases between. CDR3 sequence: CATRGPENTEAFF. In DNA, the CDR3 is TGTGCCACCAGGGGACCTGAGAACACTGAAGCTTTCTTT.

Concerning this clonotype itself: At one boundary the junction diverges from the germline segment, which might be a read error. The chain links TRBV20-1 to TRBJ2-2; TRBD2 aligns across 9 bases. This CDR3 is built from 17 residues. The germline gives CDR1 DFQATT, CDR2 SNEGSKA (reference sequence). The CDR3 here is CSARDRRGGFSTGELFF. The CDR3, as DNA: TGCAGTGCTAGAGATCGGCGGGGGGGCTTTAGCACCGGGGAGCTATTTTTT.

The chain couples TRBV7-6 to TRBJ2-7; unclear D gene. The CDR3 length is 16 residues. The germline V and J ends were trimmed by 4 bases and 0 bases, with 16 bases remaining between them. Looked up from germline, CDR1 is SGHVS and CDR2 is FNYEAQ. The CDR3 here is CASSSSRSDGSYEQYF. The CDR3 DNA is TGTGCCAGCAGCTCCTCCCGTTCGGACGGCTCCTACGAGCAGTACTTC.

DNA for the CDR3: TGTGCCAGCAGCCAGGACAGGATAAATGAAAAACTGTTTTTT. Translated, it gives CASSQDRINEKLFF. This chain connects TRBV3-1 to TRBJ1-4; 7 bases line up with TRBD1. The V and J ends lost 3 bases and 5 bases, in that order; junction bases with no gene match: 3. Germline V gene sequence: CDR1 LGHDT, CDR2 YNNKEL (reference sequence). The CDR3 contains 14 residues.